Here is one T cell receptor (beta chain) with its context. Its antigen is undetermined. Primers: 60 Vbeta forward and 13 Jbeta reverse. Some clones are missing from TCRdb's copy, which holds only in-frame ones; the method was immunoSEQ multiplex PCR. Of 150,000 or so clones listed, around four fifths are singletons. This sample was included in a study of cytomegalovirus exposure and HLA in healthy donors. The study, taken as a whole, reports: In a later analysis, TCR beta V- and J-gene trimming was associated with a missense DCLRE1C variant. As immune exposure information, only CMV serostatus was available. Most CMV-associated TCR beta chains were later found to appear HLA-restricted. Several V segments, TRBV6-2 and TRBV6-3 among them, could not be told apart and were dropped.

CDR1 and CDR2 from the germline V gene are SGHDT and YYEEEE. This CDR3 spans 16 amino acids. Trimming took off 4 bases at V and 1 base at J, with 15 bases between the two ends. The chain carries TRBV5-6 and TRBJ1-3; D possibly corresponds to TRBD1 (6 bases). Sequencing was carried out using PBMCs. This receptor was identified in a man aged 18 to 30 in good health and CMV-seropositive. CDR3 bases: TGTGCCAGCAGCGGTACAGGGCTACTTTCTGGAAACACCATATATTTT. Translated, it gives CASSGTGLLSGNTIYF.